The 4 T cell receptor beta chains below all came from one sample that was sequenced in a study of T-cell reconstitution after alpha-beta-depleted transplantation in children. Unique molecular identifiers were incorporated when the TCRbeta library was constructed. TCRdb reprocessed the PCR reads with MiXCR, giving one entry per CDR3 protein. The table lists nearly 550,000 distinct CDR3 sequences, around 18% of them singletons. This specimen consisted of PBMCs from the stem cell graft donor, obtained from the stem cell graft. The receptors shown here come from a human donor who donated a stem cell graft to a child with acute lymphoblastic leukemia.

The CDR3 DNA is TGTGCCACCAGTACTAGCGGGCGAAACAATGAGCAGTTCTTC. It codes for CATSTSGRNNEQFF. The chain has TRBV24-1 and TRBJ2-1; 9 bases are a match to TRBD2. After removal of 6 bases from V and 5 bases from J, the junction contained 4 bases not matched to a gene. Germline CDR1 is KGHDR and CDR2 is SFDVKD. CDR3 length: 14 residues.

This clonotype was counted only a few times. The V gene is TRBV13, the J gene TRBJ1-1; D ambiguous. V was clipped by 4 bases and J by 5 bases, with 11 bases between them. CDR1 is PRHDT, CDR2 FYEKMQ, per germline (reference sequence). This CDR3 has 13 amino acids. The CDR3 region is CASSSFGKTEAFF. The CDR3, as DNA: TGTGCCAGCAGCTCCTTTGGGAAGACTGAAGCTTTCTTT.

This clonotype was counted only a few times. The chain employs TRBV29-1 and TRBJ2-1, with D possibly matching TRBD2 (5 bases). CDR1 is SQVTM and CDR2 is ANQGSEA in the germline V gene. The CDR3 contains 13 residues. V lost 4 bases and J lost 0, with 7 bases in between. The CDR3 DNA is TGCAGCGTTGGAGGGATCTCCTACAATGAGCAGTTCTTC. It codes for CSVGGISYNEQFF.

The genes are TRBV10-2 and TRBJ2-7, with D possibly being TRBD2 (6 bases). Germline values: CDR1 WSHSY, CDR2 SAAADI. There are 12 residues in the CDR3. Between the trimmed V and J ends, which lost 5 bases and 7 bases, there was a span of 12 bases. DNA for the CDR3: TGCGCCAGCAGTACTAGCTCTCGGGAGCAGTACTTC. Residues: CASSTSSREQYF.